The sequence of this TCR beta chain was determined in a study of PD-1 blockade in mismatch repair-deficient tumors. Study information: All were previously treated, progressing patients with about twelve mismatch repair-deficient cancer types. Whole-study findings and limits: Tumor-resident clones, often undetectable pretreatment in blood, expanded then contracted after pembrolizumab.

About this clone: Its antigen remains unknown.

PCR or immunohistochemistry showed mismatch repair deficiency in every enrolled patient. TCRs were sequenced from three patients responding to pembrolizumab. CDR3 size: 18 residues. Germline V gene data show CDR1 as LNHDA and CDR2 as SQIVND (reference sequence). The trim removed 3 bases at V and 3 bases at J, leaving 10 bases unmatched. Here immunoSEQ multiplex PCR was the method, and the copy in TCRdb shows in-frame clones only, minus some. The table records some 84,000 clones, over 70% of them present only once. The V and J genes are TRBV19 and TRBJ2-5, with 13 bases lining up with TRBD2. The source is an adult with mismatch repair-deficient cancer. The source was peripheral blood, collected 12 weeks after starting pembrolizumab. In DNA form, the CDR3 reads TGTGCCAGTAGTATTTTGACTAGCGGGAGGATGGAGGAAGAGACCCAGTACTTC. This encodes CASSILTSGRMEEETQYF.